The 31 T cell receptor beta chains below were found in one sample sequenced in a study of T cells in narcolepsy. Some clones are missing from TCRdb's copy, which holds only in-frame ones; the method was immunoSEQ multiplex PCR. The sample lists roughly 25,000 clones; approximately 84% were seen once. Source material: CD45RA- memory CD4+ T cells from PBMCs. Receptors originate from a human donor with narcolepsy.

The rearrangement links TRBV30 to TRBJ2-7; 10 nucleotides agree with TRBD1. The CDR3 is 17 residues long. Germline trimming cut 1 base from V and 4 bases from J; bases unmatched to any gene: 13. Germline-derived CDR1 and CDR2 are GTSNPN and SVGIG (reference sequence). The CDR3 nucleotides read TGTGCCTGGAGTGGAGGGAAAATCGGGACAGGGGAATACGAGCAGTACTTC. It encodes CAWSGGKIGTGEYEQYF.

Here the CDR3 DNA reads TGTGCCAGCAGCTCCAAGGGACCGGGAAGGGAGACCCAGTACTTC. Translated: CASSSKGPGRETQYF. The chain carries TRBV7-2 and TRBJ2-5; D may match TRBD1 or TRBD2 (5 bases each). Germline-derived CDR1 and CDR2 are SGHTA and FQGNSA. V gave up 4 bases and J gave up 5 bases, with 17 bases separating them. The CDR3 has 15 residues.

This rearrangement joins TRBV28 to TRBJ1-1; 8 bases are a match to TRBD1. The CDR3 runs 15 residues. V dropped 7 bases and J dropped 0; count of bases not matched to a gene: 7. The germline CDR1 and CDR2 sequences are MDHEN and SYDVKM. This chain's CDR3 is CASTTGGRMNTEAFF. The DNA of the CDR3 is TGTGCCAGCACAACAGGGGGTAGGATGAACACTGAAGCTTTCTTT.

The chain employs TRBV7-3 and TRBJ2-5; possibly TRBD2 for D (5 bases). The CDR3 extends over 13 amino acids. Germline CDR1 reads SGHTA; CDR2 reads FQGTGA. The ends were cut back, 5 bases at V and 4 bases at J, with 11 bases in the middle. The CDR3 DNA follows: TGTGCCAGCAGCCTAGACTACCGAGAGACCCAGTACTTC. Translated: CASSLDYRETQYF.

This clone was seen more than once but under ten times. This sequence joins TRBV5-8 and TRBJ2-1; D may match TRBD1 or TRBD2 (5 bases each). Germline values: CDR1 SGHTS, CDR2 YDEGEE. This CDR3 comprises 15 residues. V was shortened by 4 bases and J by 5 bases, with 16 bases between the two germline ends. For the CDR3, the DNA is TGTGCCAGCAGCCGCGGGCAGGGTCTACACAATGAGCAGTTCTTC. Translated, it gives CASSRGQGLHNEQFF.

The V gene is TRBV29-1, the J gene TRBJ1-1; TRBD1 matches 7 bases. V shed 7 bases and J 10 bases; nucleotides not matched to a gene: 18. The germline gives CDR1 SQVTM, CDR2 ANQGSEA. The CDR3 covers 14 residues. The CDR3 region has the DNA TGCAGCGCAACGACAGGGTCGAAAGCCTACGGAGCTTTCTTT. It encodes CSATTGSKAYGAFF.

The rearrangement uses TRBV6-1 and TRBJ1-5, with D unclear. V gave up 2 bases and J gave up 6 bases, with 11 bases separating them. From germline, CDR1 is MNHNS and CDR2 SASEGT. CDR3 length: 14 residues. The CDR3 bases are TGTGCCAGCAGTGAAAGCTCGGGCGGTCAGCCCCAGCATTTT. Translation gives CASSESSGGQPQHF.

The V gene is TRBV28, the J gene TRBJ2-1; D call uncertain. Germline CDR1 and CDR2: MDHEN and SYDVKM. The CDR3 covers 11 residues. V was shortened by 10 bases and J by 6 bases, with 10 bases between the two germline ends. CDR3 nucleotides: TGTGCCACGGGTATCCGCAATGAGCAGTTCTTC. It yields the protein CATGIRNEQFF. Variable domain in full (rest from reference TRBV28 and TRBJ2-1): DVKVTQSSRYLVKRTGEKVFLECVQDMDHENMFWYRQDPGLGLRLIYFSYDVKMKEKGDIPEGYSVSREKKERFSLILESASTNQTSMYLCATGIRNEQFFGPGTRLTVL.

The V and J genes are TRBV7-2 and TRBJ2-2; 8 nucleotides match TRBD1. Losses at the gene ends were 3 bases for V and 7 bases for J; bases not matched to a gene: 10. CDR3 length: 16 amino acids. Germline CDR1 reads SGHTA; CDR2 reads FQGNSA. The CDR3 nucleotides read TGTGCCAGCAGCTTGGGCAGGGGGCGCTTCGACGGGGAGCTGTTTTTT. It specifies CASSLGRGRFDGELFF.

This chain links TRBV6-1 with TRBJ1-5, with D unclear. There are 15 residues in the CDR3. V lost 5 bases and J 1 base, leaving 12 bases between the germline ends. CDR1 and CDR2 (germline): MNHNS, SASEGT. In nucleotides, the CDR3 is TGTGCCAGCAGTCCCGATTTGGGCAGCAATCAGCCCCAGCATTTT. Encoded protein: CASSPDLGSNQPQHF.

The V and J genes are TRBV6-5 and TRBJ1-1; a possible D gene is TRBD1 (6 bases). V lost 2 bases and J lost 0, with 10 bases in between. The CDR3 extends over 15 amino acids. Germline loops: CDR1 MNHEY, CDR2 SVGAGI. CDR3 region: CASSYPQGVNTEAFF. DNA of the CDR3: TGTGCCAGCAGTTACCCACAGGGAGTGAACACTGAAGCTTTCTTT.

The rearrangement links TRBV10-3 to TRBJ2-1, with D unclear. CDR3 length equals 18 residues. V lost 0 bases and J lost 2, with 17 bases in between. Germline V gene data show CDR1 as ENHRY and CDR2 as SYGVKD. CDR3 protein: CAISESIGRQTAYNEQFF. The CDR3 nucleotides are TGTGCCATCAGTGAGTCGATAGGTCGGCAGACCGCCTACAATGAGCAGTTCTTC.

The chain employs TRBV9 and TRBJ2-3, with a tentative D call TRBD2 (7 bases). CDR1 is SGDLS, CDR2 YYNGEE, per germline. Trimming stripped 4 bases from V and 2 bases from J, with 17 bases between. The CDR3 consists of 16 residues. CDR3 nucleotide sequence: TGTGCCAGCAGCCTACAAGGGGGGGGGACCACAGATACGCAGTATTTT. This gives the protein CASSLQGGGTTDTQYF. Complete variable domain (other parts from reference TRBV9 and TRBJ2-3): DSGVTQTPKHLITATGQRVTLRCSPRSGDLSVYWYQQSLDQGLQFLIQYYNGEERAKGNILERFSAQQFPDLHSELNLSSLELGDSALYFCASSLQGGGTTDTQYFGPGTRLTVL.

DNA for the CDR3: TGCGCCAGCAAGGGACAGGTGAACACTGAAGCTTTCTTT. Its translation: CASKGQVNTEAFF. The chain carries TRBV10-2 and TRBJ1-1; 8 bases are shared with TRBD1. This CDR3 spans 13 amino acids. Germline CDR1 is WSHSY and CDR2 is SAAADI. V was pared by 7 bases and J by 0 bases, with 1 base of the junction left unmatched.

This chain links TRBV6-1 with TRBJ1-5; TRBD1 matches at 8 bases. CDR3 length: 14 residues. J lost 3 bases, V lost 10 bases, and 8 bases had no gene match. Germline V gene lookup returns CDR1 MNHNS and CDR2 SASEGT. CDR3 bases: TGTGCCATCCGGAAGACAGGGGTCAATCAGCCCCAGCATTTT. It codes for CAIRKTGVNQPQHF.

The chain links TRBV5-8 to TRBJ2-1; the D is unclear. With 2 bases removed from V and 8 bases from J, the gap between germline ends came to 20 bases. The CDR3 is 16 residues long. Per germline, CDR1 SGHTS and CDR2 YDEGEE. The DNA of the CDR3 is TGTGCCAGCAGCTTAGGTAGTATGAGATTTGACGATGAGCAGTTCTTC. Amino acids: CASSLGSMRFDDEQFF.

This sequence joins TRBV19 and TRBJ2-1; D is ambiguous. The V gene lost 5 bases and the J gene lost 4 bases, with 3 bases spanning the gap. Germline loops: CDR1 LNHDA, CDR2 SQIVND (reference sequence). The CDR3 length is 11 residues. CDR3 sequence (DNA): TGTGCCAGTAGTGATTACAATGAGCAGTTCTTC. This sequence encodes CASSDYNEQFF.

Only one count was recorded for this clone. The chain carries TRBV6-6 and TRBJ2-6, with no clear D. This CDR3 comprises 11 residues. Deletions cut 7 bases from V and 2 bases from J, with 0 bases between. Per germline, CDR1 MNHNY and CDR2 SVGAGI (reference sequence). Here the CDR3 reads CASTGANVLTF. For the CDR3, the DNA is TGTGCCAGCACTGGGGCCAACGTCCTGACTTTC.

This clone was found a few times. This sequence joins TRBV19 and TRBJ2-4; D gene unclear. Trimming took off 5 bases at V and 3 bases at J, with 11 bases between the two ends. Germline CDR1 reads LNHDA; CDR2 reads SQIVND (reference sequence). CDR3 length equals 14 residues. The CDR3 DNA is TGTGCCAGTAGTGTTCTAGTTGACAAAAACATTCAGTACTTC. This sequence encodes CASSVLVDKNIQYF.

The chain is built from TRBV7-9 and TRBJ2-5; 7 nucleotides match TRBD1. V was pared by 5 bases and J by 5 bases, with 8 bases of the junction left unmatched. Germline CDR1 reads SEHNR; CDR2 reads FQNEAQ (reference sequence). This CDR3 contains 14 residues. The CDR3 spells CASSLGTAGETQYF. The CDR3 DNA follows: TGTGCCAGCAGCCTCGGGACAGCCGGGGAGACCCAGTACTTC.

The chain employs TRBV6-1 and TRBJ2-7, with 7 positions matching TRBD1. The V segment lost 4 bases and the J segment 3 bases; nucleotides outside the gene matches: 6. Germline V gene data show CDR1 as MNHNS and CDR2 as SASEGT. This CDR3 is 14 amino acids long. CDR3 protein: CASSVTGSDYEQYF. DNA of the CDR3: TGTGCCAGCAGTGTGACAGGGTCGGACTACGAGCAGTACTTC.

This clone has only a few counts. The chain carries TRBV4-1 and TRBJ1-4; D not resolved. There are 16 residues in the CDR3. V lost 6 bases to trimming and J lost 0 bases, with 14 bases between them. Germline values: CDR1 MGHRA, CDR2 YSYEKL. The CDR3 region is CASRPVPLTTNEKLFF. The CDR3 DNA follows: TGCGCCAGCAGGCCCGTTCCTTTAACAACTAATGAAAAACTGTTTTTT.

The rearrangement uses TRBV29-1 and TRBJ1-1; D uncertain. V gave up 7 bases and J gave up 4 bases, with 10 bases separating them. The germline V gene has CDR1 SQVTM and CDR2 ANQGSEA. The CDR3 sequence is 11 residues long. This chain's CDR3 is CSALPVTEAFF. For the CDR3, the DNA is TGCAGCGCCCTCCCGGTCACTGAAGCTTTCTTT.

The rearrangement links TRBV7-2 to TRBJ1-6, with D unclear. Germline loops: CDR1 SGHTA, CDR2 FQGNSA. V was clipped by 5 bases and J by 9 bases, with 11 bases between them. The CDR3 length is 13 residues. CDR3 in DNA: TGTGCCAGCAGCCCCGAAAACCCTTCACCCCTCCACTTT. As protein: CASSPENPSPLHF.

This clone was counted a single time. J is TRBJ1-1 and V is TRBV6-5; tentative D call: TRBD1 (6 bases). CDR1 and CDR2 (germline): MNHEY, SVGAGI. The CDR3 spans 14 residues. V lost 2 bases and J lost 2, with 9 bases in between. The CDR3 nucleotides read TGTGCCAGCAGTTACCGGACAGTAAACACTGAAGCTTTCTTT. Its protein is CASSYRTVNTEAFF.

About this clone: The same CDR3 is also encoded by other DNA sequences in this sample. This chain joins TRBV10-1 and TRBJ2-3; D possibly corresponds to TRBD1 (5 bases). This CDR3 comprises 17 residues. V lost 2 bases and J 3 bases, leaving 18 bases between the germline ends. The germline gives CDR1 WNHNN, CDR2 SYGVQD (reference sequence). The CDR3 region is CASSETGADPPTDTQYF. CDR3 in DNA: TGCGCCAGCAGTGAGACTGGGGCAGACCCGCCAACAGATACGCAGTATTTT.

This chain connects TRBV10-3 to TRBJ2-7, with 8 bases aligning to TRBD2. Trimming took 0 bases from V and 7 from J; bases not matched to a gene: 5. The CDR3 has 14 residues. Per the germline V gene, CDR1 is ENHRY and CDR2 is SYGVKD. The CDR3 DNA is TGTGCCATCAGTGAGTCTAGCGGGAAAGGTGAGCAGTACTTC. Translation: CAISESSGKGEQYF.

This clone has a single count. DNA of the CDR3: TGCGCCAGCAGCGCCCGGACAGACCCGAACACCGGGGAGCTGTTTTTT. Translation gives CASSARTDPNTGELFF. This sequence joins TRBV5-1 and TRBJ2-2, with a weak D call TRBD1 (6 bases). Germline-derived CDR1 and CDR2 are SGHRS and YFSETQ. The V end was cut by 4 bases, the J end by 0 bases, with 13 bases between. The CDR3 consists of 16 residues.

CDR3 region: CASSLTRTGPDEQYF. CDR3 nucleotide sequence: TGTGCCAGCAGTTTAACCCGGACAGGTCCCGACGAGCAGTACTTC. The chain has TRBV28 and TRBJ2-7, with 7 bases fitting TRBD1. J lost 5 bases, V lost 2 bases, and 9 bases had no gene match. The CDR3 has 15 residues. CDR1 is MDHEN and CDR2 is SYDVKM in the germline V gene.

This chain joins TRBV29-1 and TRBJ2-3; perhaps TRBD1 as D (7 bases). This CDR3 spans 12 amino acids. Trimming left V 4 bases short and J 8 bases short, with 13 bases between. CDR1 is SQVTM and CDR2 is ANQGSEA in the germline V gene. In DNA, the CDR3 is TGCAGCGTTGCTCAGGGGGGCTTTACGCAGTATTTT. This sequence encodes CSVAQGGFTQYF.

This chain's CDR3 is CASRSFSGSLSDNEQFF. The CDR3 bases are TGTGCCAGTAGAAGTTTTAGCGGGAGTTTATCGGACAATGAGCAGTTCTTC. This chain joins TRBV19 and TRBJ2-1; 9 positions match TRBD2. The trim removed 6 bases at V and 5 bases at J, leaving 14 bases unmatched. The CDR3 is 17 amino acids. Germline V CDR1 and CDR2: LNHDA, SQIVND (reference sequence).